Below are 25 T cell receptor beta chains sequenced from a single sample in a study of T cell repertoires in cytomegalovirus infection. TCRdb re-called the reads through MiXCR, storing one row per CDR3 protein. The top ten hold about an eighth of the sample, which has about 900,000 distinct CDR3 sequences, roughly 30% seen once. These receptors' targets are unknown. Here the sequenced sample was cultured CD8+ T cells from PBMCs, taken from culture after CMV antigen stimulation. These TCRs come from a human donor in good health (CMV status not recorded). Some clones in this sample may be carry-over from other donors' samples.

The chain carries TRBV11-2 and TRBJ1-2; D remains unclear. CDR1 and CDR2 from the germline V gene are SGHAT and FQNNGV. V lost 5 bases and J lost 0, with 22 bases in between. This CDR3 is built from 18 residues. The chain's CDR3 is CASSPQGGIGDPNYGYTF. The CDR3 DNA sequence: TGTGCCAGCAGCCCCCAAGGCGGGATTGGGGATCCTAACTATGGCTACACCTTC. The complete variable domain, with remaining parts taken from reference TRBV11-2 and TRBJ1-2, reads EAGVAQSPRYKIIEKRQSVAFWCNPISGHATLYWYQQILGQGPKLLIQFQNNGVVDDSQLPKDRFSAERLKGVDSTLKIQPAKLEDSAVYLCASSPQGGIGDPNYGYTFGSGTRLTVV.

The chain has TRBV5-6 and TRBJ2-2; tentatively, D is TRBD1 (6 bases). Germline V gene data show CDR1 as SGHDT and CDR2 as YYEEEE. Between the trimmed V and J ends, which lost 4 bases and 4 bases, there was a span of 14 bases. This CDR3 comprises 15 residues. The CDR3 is CASSNYRDGTGELFF. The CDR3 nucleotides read TGTGCCAGCAGCAATTACAGGGATGGCACCGGGGAGCTGTTTTTT.

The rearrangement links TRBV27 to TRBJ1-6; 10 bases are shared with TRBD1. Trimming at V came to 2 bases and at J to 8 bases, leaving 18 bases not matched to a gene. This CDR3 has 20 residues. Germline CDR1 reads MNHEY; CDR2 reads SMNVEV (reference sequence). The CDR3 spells CASSLQVPDRGLEWYSPLHF. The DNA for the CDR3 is TGTGCCAGCAGTTTACAAGTACCCGACAGGGGGCTGGAATGGTATTCACCCCTCCACTTT.

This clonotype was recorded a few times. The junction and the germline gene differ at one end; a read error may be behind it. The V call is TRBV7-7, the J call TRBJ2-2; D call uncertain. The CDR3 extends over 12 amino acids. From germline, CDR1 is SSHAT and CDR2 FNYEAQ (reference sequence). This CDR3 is CASSPAPGELFF. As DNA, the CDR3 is TGTGCTAGCAGCCCCGCCCCCGGGGAGCTGTTTTTT. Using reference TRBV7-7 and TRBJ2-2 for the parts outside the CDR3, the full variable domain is GAGVSQSPRYKVTKRGQDVTLRCDPISSHATLYWYQQALGQGPEFLTYFNYEAQPDKSGLPSDRFSAERPEGSISTLTIQRTEQRDSAMYRCASSPAPGELFFGEGSRLTVL.

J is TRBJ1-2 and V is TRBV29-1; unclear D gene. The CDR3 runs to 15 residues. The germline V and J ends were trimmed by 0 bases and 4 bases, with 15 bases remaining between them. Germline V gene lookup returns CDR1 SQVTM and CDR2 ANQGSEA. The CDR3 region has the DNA TGCAGCGTTGAAGAGTCCCCGGCCAGGCCCTATGGCTACACCTTC. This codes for CSVEESPARPYGYTF.

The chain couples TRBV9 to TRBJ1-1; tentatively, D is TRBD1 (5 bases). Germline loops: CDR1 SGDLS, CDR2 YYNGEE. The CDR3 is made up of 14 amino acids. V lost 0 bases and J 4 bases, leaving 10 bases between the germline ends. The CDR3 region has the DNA TGTGCCAGCAGCGTAGCAGGCAGGGCCACTGAAGCTTTCTTT. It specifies CASSVAGRATEAFF.

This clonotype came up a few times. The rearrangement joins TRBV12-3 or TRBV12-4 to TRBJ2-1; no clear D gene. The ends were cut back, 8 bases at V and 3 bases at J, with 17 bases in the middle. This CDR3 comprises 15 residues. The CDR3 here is CASLSGWPNYNEQFF. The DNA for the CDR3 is TGTGCCAGCCTCTCAGGCTGGCCGAACTACAATGAGCAGTTCTTC.

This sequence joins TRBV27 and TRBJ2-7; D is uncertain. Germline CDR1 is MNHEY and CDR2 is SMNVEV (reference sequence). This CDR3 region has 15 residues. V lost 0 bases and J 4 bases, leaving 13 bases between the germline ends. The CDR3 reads CASSLSVGSLYEQYV. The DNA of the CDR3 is TGTGCCAGCAGTTTATCCGTGGGATCCCTTTACGAGCAGTACGTC.

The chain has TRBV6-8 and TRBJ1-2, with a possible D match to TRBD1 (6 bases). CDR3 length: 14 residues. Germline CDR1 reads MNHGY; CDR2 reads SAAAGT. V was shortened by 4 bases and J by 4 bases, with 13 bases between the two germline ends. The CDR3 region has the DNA TGTGCCAGCAGTTTCACCTCGGGGGCCTATGGCTACACCTTC. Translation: CASSFTSGAYGYTF.

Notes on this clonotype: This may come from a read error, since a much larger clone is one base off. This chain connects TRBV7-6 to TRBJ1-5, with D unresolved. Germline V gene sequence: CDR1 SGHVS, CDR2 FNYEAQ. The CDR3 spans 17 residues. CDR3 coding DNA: TGTGCCAGCAGCTTAGCGATCAGGCCGGAAAGTGGGCAGCTCCAGCATTTT. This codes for CASSLAIRPESGQLQHF. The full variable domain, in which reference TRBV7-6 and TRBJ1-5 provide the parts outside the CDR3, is GAGVSQSPRYKVTKRGQDVALRCDPISGHVSLYWYRQALGQGPEFLTYFNYEAQQDKSGLPNDRFSAERPEGSISTLTIQRTEQRDSAMYRCASSLAIRPESGQLQHFGDGTRLSIL.

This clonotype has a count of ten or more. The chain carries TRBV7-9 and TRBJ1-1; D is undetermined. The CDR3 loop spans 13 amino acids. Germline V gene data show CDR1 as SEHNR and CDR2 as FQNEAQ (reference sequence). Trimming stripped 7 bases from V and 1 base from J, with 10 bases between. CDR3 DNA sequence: TGTGCCAGCACTGAGTGGGGGAACACTGAAGCTTTCTTT. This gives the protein CASTEWGNTEAFF.

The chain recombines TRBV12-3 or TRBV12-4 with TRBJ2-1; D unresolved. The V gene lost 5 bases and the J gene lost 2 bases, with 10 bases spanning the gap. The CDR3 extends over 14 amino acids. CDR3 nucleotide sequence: TGTGCCAGCAGTGTCCTGGCTACCTACAATGAGCAGTTCTTC. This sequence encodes CASSVLATYNEQFF.

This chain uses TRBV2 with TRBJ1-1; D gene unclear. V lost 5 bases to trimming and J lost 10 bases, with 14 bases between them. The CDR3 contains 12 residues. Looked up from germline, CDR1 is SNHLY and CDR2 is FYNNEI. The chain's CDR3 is CASSQDMQRAFF. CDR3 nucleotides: TGTGCCAGCAGTCAGGATATGCAGAGAGCTTTCTTT.

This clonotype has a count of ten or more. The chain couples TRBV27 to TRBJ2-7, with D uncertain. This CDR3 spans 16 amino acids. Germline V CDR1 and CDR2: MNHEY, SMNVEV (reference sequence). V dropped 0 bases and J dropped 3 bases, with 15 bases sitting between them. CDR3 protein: CASSLSVSSRNYEQYV. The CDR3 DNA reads TGTGCCAGCAGTTTATCCGTCTCATCGCGAAACTACGAGCAGTACGTC.

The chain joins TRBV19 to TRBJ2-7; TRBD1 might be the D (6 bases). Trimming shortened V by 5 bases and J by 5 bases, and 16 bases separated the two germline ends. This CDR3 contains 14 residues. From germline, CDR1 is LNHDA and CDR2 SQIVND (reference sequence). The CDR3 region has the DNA TGTGCCAGTAGTCCATGGACCTCAGGGGACGAGCAGTACTTC. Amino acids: CASSPWTSGDEQYF.

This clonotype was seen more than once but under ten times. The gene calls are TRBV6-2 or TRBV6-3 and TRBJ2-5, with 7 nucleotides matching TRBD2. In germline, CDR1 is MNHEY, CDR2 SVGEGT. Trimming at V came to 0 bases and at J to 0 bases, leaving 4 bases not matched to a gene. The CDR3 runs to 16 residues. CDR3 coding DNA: TGTGCCAGCAGTTACTCGAGCGGGGTGGACCAAGAGACCCAGTACTTC. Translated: CASSYSSGVDQETQYF.

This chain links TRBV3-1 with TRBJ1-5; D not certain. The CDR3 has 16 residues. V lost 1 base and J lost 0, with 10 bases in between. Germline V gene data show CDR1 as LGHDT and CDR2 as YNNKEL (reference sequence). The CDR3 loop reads CASSQGTADSNQPQHF. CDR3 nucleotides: TGTGCCAGCAGCCAAGGGACGGCTGATAGCAATCAGCCCCAGCATTTT.

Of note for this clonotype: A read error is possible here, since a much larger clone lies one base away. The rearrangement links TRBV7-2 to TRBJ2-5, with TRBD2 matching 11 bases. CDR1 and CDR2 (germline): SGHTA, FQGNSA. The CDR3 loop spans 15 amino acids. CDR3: CASNLAGGPGETQYF. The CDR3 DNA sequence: TGTGCCAGCAACTTAGCGGGGGGGCCAGGGGAGACCCAGTACTTC.

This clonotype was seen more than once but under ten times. Here the CDR3 reads CASTPGGGSAGANVLTF. The CDR3 region has the DNA TGTGCCAGCACCCCCGGGGGGGGTTCTGCTGGGGCCAACGTCCTGACTTTC. The chain uses TRBV9 and TRBJ2-6, with TRBD2 identical over 8 bases. Germline V gene lookup returns CDR1 SGDLS and CDR2 YYNGEE. V dropped 6 bases and J dropped 2; count of bases not matched to a gene: 10. The CDR3 length is 17 residues.

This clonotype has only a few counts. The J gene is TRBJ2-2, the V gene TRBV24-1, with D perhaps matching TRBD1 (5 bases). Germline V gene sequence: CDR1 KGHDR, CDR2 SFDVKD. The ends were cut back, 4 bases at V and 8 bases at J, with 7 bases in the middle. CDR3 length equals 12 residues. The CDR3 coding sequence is TGTGCCACCAGTGACAGGGTTGGGGAGCTGTTTTTT. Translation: CATSDRVGELFF.

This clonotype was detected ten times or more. The CDR3: CASSGGSGAGQPQHF. CDR3 DNA: TGTGCCAGCAGCGGAGGCAGTGGGGCTGGTCAGCCCCAGCATTTT. The V gene is TRBV7-9, the J gene TRBJ1-5; a possible D gene is TRBD1 (5 bases). Looked up from germline, CDR1 is SEHNR and CDR2 is FQNEAQ (reference sequence). V lost 5 bases and J lost 6, with 17 bases in between. This CDR3 has 15 residues. Complete variable domain (other parts from reference TRBV7-9 and TRBJ1-5): DTGVSQNPRHKITKRGQNVTFRCDPISEHNRLYWYRQTLGQGPEFLTYFQNEAQLEKSRLLSDRFSAERPKGSFSTLEIQRTEQGDSAMYLCASSGGSGAGQPQHFGDGTRLSIL.

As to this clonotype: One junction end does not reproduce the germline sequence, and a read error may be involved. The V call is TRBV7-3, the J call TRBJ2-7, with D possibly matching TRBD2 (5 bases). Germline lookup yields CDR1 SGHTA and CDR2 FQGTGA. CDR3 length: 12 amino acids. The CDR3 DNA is TGTGCCAGCAGCCTAACGAGGGACGAGCAGTACTTC. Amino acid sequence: CASSLTRDEQYF. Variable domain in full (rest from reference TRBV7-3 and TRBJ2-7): GAGVSQTPSNKVTEKGKYVELRCDPISGHTALYWYRQSLGQGPEFLIYFQGTGAADDSGLPNDRFFAVRPEGSVSTLKIQRTERGDSAVYLCASSLTRDEQYFGPGTRLTVT.

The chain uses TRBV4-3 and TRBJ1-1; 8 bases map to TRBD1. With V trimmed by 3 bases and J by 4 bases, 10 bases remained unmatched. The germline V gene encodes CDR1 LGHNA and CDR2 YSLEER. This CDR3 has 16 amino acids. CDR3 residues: CASSQRMWQGATEAFF. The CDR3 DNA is TGCGCCAGCAGCCAGCGCATGTGGCAGGGGGCCACTGAAGCTTTCTTT.

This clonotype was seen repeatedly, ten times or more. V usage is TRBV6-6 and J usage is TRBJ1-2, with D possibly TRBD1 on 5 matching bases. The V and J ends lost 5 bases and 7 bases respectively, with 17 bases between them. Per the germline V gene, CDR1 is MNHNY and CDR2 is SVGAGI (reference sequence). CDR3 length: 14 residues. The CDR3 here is CASSHPQGVSGYTF. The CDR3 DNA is TGTGCCAGCAGTCACCCTCAGGGCGTTAGTGGCTACACCTTC.

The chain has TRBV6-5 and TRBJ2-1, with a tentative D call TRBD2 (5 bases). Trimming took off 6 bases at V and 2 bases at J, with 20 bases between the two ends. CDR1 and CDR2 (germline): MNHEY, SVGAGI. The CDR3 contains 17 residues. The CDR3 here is CASSLPSRGETYNEQFF. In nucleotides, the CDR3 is TGTGCCAGCAGCTTACCGTCCCGGGGAGAGACCTACAATGAGCAGTTCTTC.